The present T cell receptor (beta chain) was sequenced within a study of PD-L1 blockade in urothelial cancer. Background on the study: Blood analysis occurred 3 weeks (second dose) and 6 weeks after treatment start. T cells were recovered from blood samples at a median of around 130,000.

Sequencing used immunoSEQ multiplex PCR; TCRdb keeps in-frame clones, though not all of them. The top ten clones hold 1.6% of a sample with 85,000 to 95,000 clones, nearly 90% of them seen once. This CDR3 is 16 amino acids long. CDR1 is LNHNV and CDR2 is YYDKDF in the germline V gene (reference sequence). V lost 4 bases, J lost 3 bases, and 9 bases stayed unmatched. Specified time point: pretreatment peripheral blood. Sequenced here: PBMCs, sampled around atezolizumab (anti-PD-L1) treatment. The clonotype was recovered from a man aged 55 to 69 with urothelial cancer. The rearrangement joins TRBV15 to TRBJ2-7; 10 bases are a match to TRBD1. The CDR3 here is CATSISLRDRGYEQYF. CDR3 bases: TGTGCCACCAGCATCAGCCTCCGGGACAGGGGCTACGAGCAGTACTTC.